Following are 17 T cell receptor beta chains from one sample sequenced in a study of blood T cell repertoires in COVID-19. Using immunoSEQ multiplex PCR, the repertoire was profiled, and TCRdb retains in-frame clones only, with some absent. This sample yields 30,000 to 40,000 clones, of which approximately 88% are seen a single time; 11% to 15% belongs to the top ten. Sequencing input: peripheral blood. These receptors were obtained from a man aged 55 to 69 with active COVID-19.

This sequence joins TRBV14 and TRBJ2-5; 10 bases align to TRBD2. The CDR3 extends over 15 amino acids. Looked up from germline, CDR1 is SGHDN and CDR2 is FVKESK. The junction had 2 bases not matched to a gene; V was cut back by 1 base and J by 3 bases. For the CDR3, the DNA is TGTGCCAGCAGCCAAGGACTAGCGGGCGAAGAGACCCAGTACTTC. Its translation: CASSQGLAGEETQYF. The whole variable domain, filled in from reference TRBV14 and TRBJ2-5, reads EAGVTQFPSHSVIEKGQTVTLRCDPISGHDNLYWYRRVMGKEIKFLLHFVKESKQDESGMPNNRFLAERTGGTYSTLKVQPAELEDSGVYFCASSQGLAGEETQYFGPGTRLLVL.

The gene calls are TRBV27 and TRBJ1-4, with D perhaps matching TRBD1 (6 bases). V dropped 1 base and J dropped 4 bases, with 13 bases sitting between them. From germline, CDR1 is MNHEY and CDR2 SMNVEV (reference sequence). The CDR3 consists of 16 residues. CDR3 protein: CASSLFGAGVNEKLFF. The CDR3, as DNA: TGTGCCAGCAGTTTATTTGGGGCAGGGGTTAATGAAAAACTGTTTTTT.

V and J are TRBV5-8 and TRBJ2-1, with D possibly being TRBD2 (5 bases). V was clipped by 1 base and J by 0 bases, with 14 bases between them. Germline lookup yields CDR1 SGHTS and CDR2 YDEGEE. This CDR3 contains 17 residues. CDR3 protein: CASSLSTGGFSYNEQFF. CDR3 coding DNA: TGTGCCAGCAGCTTGAGTACCGGCGGGTTCTCCTACAATGAGCAGTTCTTC.

The chain has TRBV14 and TRBJ2-1, with 8 bases fitting TRBD2. The CDR3 sequence is 17 residues long. Trimming removed 2 bases from V and 2 bases from J; junction bases left unmatched: 8. Germline values: CDR1 SGHDN, CDR2 FVKESK. The DNA of the CDR3 is TGTGCCAGCAGCCAAAATCGCCTAGCGGGTGCCTACAATGAGCAGTTCTTC. Translating it yields CASSQNRLAGAYNEQFF.

The chain recombines TRBV7-2 with TRBJ2-7; tentatively, D is TRBD2 (5 bases). Trimming took 6 bases from V and 4 from J, leaving 13 bases between them. This CDR3 is built from 13 residues. Germline CDR1 and CDR2: SGHTA and FQGNSA. The CDR3 protein is CASRVSGVYEQYF. DNA of the CDR3: TGTGCCAGCAGAGTGAGCGGAGTGTACGAGCAGTACTTC.

The chain joins TRBV18 to TRBJ1-6; perhaps TRBD1 as D (6 bases). Germline assignment: CDR1 KGHSH and CDR2 LQKENI. V was trimmed by 2 bases and J by 10 bases, leaving 15 bases between them. This CDR3 region has 15 residues. The CDR3 protein is CASSPNAGEISPLHF. DNA for the CDR3: TGTGCCAGCTCACCAAACGCAGGGGAGATCTCACCCCTCCACTTT.

This clone was detected a few times. V is TRBV15 and J is TRBJ1-2; 8 nucleotides line up with TRBD1. The CDR3 spans 15 residues. From germline, CDR1 is LNHNV and CDR2 YYDKDF (reference sequence). V lost 5 bases and J lost 2; bases outside the gene matches: 7. The CDR3: CATSDPQGGNYGYTF. Here the CDR3 DNA reads TGTGCCACCAGCGACCCACAGGGGGGAAACTATGGCTACACCTTC.

This chain uses TRBV7-5 with TRBJ1-1. TRBV7-5 is marked as a pseudogene. The CDR3 runs to 13 residues. The CDR3 here is CVRSLVLNTEAFF. The DNA for the CDR3 is TGTGTCAGAAGCTTAGTATTGAACACTGAAGCTTTCTTT.

The rearrangement links TRBV7-9 to TRBJ1-6, with 7 bases fitting TRBD1. V dropped 2 bases and J dropped 7; count of bases not matched to a gene: 11. The CDR3 length is 17 residues. Germline lookup yields CDR1 SEHNR and CDR2 FQNEAQ (reference sequence). CDR3 region: CASSLLTGSQRNSPLHF. CDR3 sequence (DNA): TGTGCCAGCAGCTTACTGACAGGGTCCCAGAGGAATTCACCCCTCCACTTT.

In DNA form, the CDR3 reads TGTGCCAGCAGCGACAAGAGACTAGCGTCCACCGGGGAGCTGTTTTTT. Protein: CASSDKRLASTGELFF. V is TRBV7-8 and J is TRBJ2-2; 8 nucleotides align to TRBD2. The CDR3 sequence is 16 residues long. Germline V gives CDR1 SGHVS, CDR2 FQNEAQ. V shed 5 bases and J 4 bases; nucleotides not matched to a gene: 9.

This chain connects TRBV27 to TRBJ2-4; D possibly corresponds to TRBD1 (5 bases). V lost 7 bases and J lost 1, with 17 bases in between. Germline V gene sequence: CDR1 MNHEY, CDR2 SMNVEV (reference sequence). The CDR3 contains 16 residues. The CDR3 is CASTQRAGWAKNIQYF. CDR3 DNA: TGTGCCAGCACCCAACGGGCAGGGTGGGCCAAAAACATTCAGTACTTC.

The chain carries TRBV21-1 and TRBJ1-2. TRBV21-1 is a recognized pseudogene. This CDR3 has 15 residues. The CDR3 region has the DNA TGTGCCAGCAGCCCCCGGGCGGGGGGTGTCTATGGCTACACCTTC. Translated: CASSPRAGGVYGYTF.

The sample holds one count of this clone. The chain carries TRBV25-1 and TRBJ2-5, with 9 bases that match TRBD1. The CDR3 runs to 15 residues. CDR1 MGHDK and CDR2 SYGVNS come from the germline V gene. V was pared by 4 bases and J by 5 bases, with 8 bases of the junction left unmatched. This CDR3 is CASSAPGTGKETQYF. DNA of the CDR3: TGTGCCAGCAGTGCCCCCGGGACAGGGAAGGAGACCCAGTACTTC.

This clone showed up just once. This rearrangement joins TRBV27 to TRBJ1-1, with TRBD1 identical over 7 bases. CDR3 length: 17 residues. V shed 6 bases and J 1 base; nucleotides not matched to a gene: 14. CDR1 is MNHEY and CDR2 is SMNVEV in the germline V gene (reference sequence). CDR3 coding DNA: TGTGCCAGCAGGCTACTGGGGGCAGGGGGAAAGAACACTGAAGCTTTCTTT. It encodes CASRLLGAGGKNTEAFF.

This clone has only one observation. The rearrangement joins TRBV7-8 to TRBJ2-3; 7 bases line up with TRBD2. CDR3 length: 15 amino acids. V lost 4 bases to trimming and J lost 0 bases; unmatched junction nucleotides: 4. Germline lookup yields CDR1 SGHVS and CDR2 FQNEAQ. CDR3 sequence (DNA): TGTGCCAGCAGCTCGAGCGGGACTAGCACAGATACGCAGTATTTT. It codes for CASSSSGTSTDTQYF. The full variable domain, completed using reference TRBV7-8 and TRBJ2-3, is GAGVSQSPRYKVAKRGQDVALRCDPISGHVSLFWYQQALGQGPEFLTYFQNEAQLDKSGLPSDRFFAERPEGSVSTLKIQRTQQEDSAVYLCASSSSGTSTDTQYFGPGTRLTVL.

This chain links TRBV9 with TRBJ2-2, with a tentative D call TRBD2 (6 bases). CDR1 SGDLS and CDR2 YYNGEE come from the germline V gene. The length of the CDR3 is 16 residues. Trimming pared 3 bases from V and 1 base from J, leaving 13 bases between. The CDR3 DNA sequence: TGTGCCAGCAGCGCCCGCGTGCGGGGGAACACCGGGGAGCTGTTTTTT. It is translated as CASSARVRGNTGELFF. The variable domain in full, completed from reference TRBV9 and TRBJ2-2, reads DSGVTQTPKHLITATGQRVTLRCSPRSGDLSVYWYQQSLDQGLQFLIQYYNGEERAKGNILERFSAQQFPDLHSELNLSSLELGDSALYFCASSARVRGNTGELFFGEGSRLTVL.

V usage is TRBV4-1 and J usage is TRBJ2-3; 11 nucleotides align to TRBD2. There are 16 residues in the CDR3. CDR1 and CDR2 (germline): MGHRA, YSYEKL. The V gene end was trimmed by 6 bases and the J gene end by 4 bases; junction bases not matched to a gene: 9. CDR3: CASREPLAGEADTQYF. The CDR3 bases are TGCGCCAGCAGGGAACCACTAGCGGGAGAAGCAGATACGCAGTATTTT.